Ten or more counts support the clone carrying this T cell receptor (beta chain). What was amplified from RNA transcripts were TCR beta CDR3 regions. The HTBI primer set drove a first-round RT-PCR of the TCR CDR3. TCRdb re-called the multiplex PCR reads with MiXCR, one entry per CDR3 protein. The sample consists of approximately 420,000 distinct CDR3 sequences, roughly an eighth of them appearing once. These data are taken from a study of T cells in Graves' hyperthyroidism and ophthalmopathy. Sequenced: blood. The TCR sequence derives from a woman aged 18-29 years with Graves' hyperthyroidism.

The CDR3 sequence is CASSVQGQGSNQPQHF. CDR3 in DNA: TGTGCCAGCAGTGTCCAGGGTCAGGGTAGCAATCAGCCCCAGCATTTT. This rearrangement joins TRBV2 to TRBJ1-5; possibly TRBD1 for D (5 bases). The CDR3 runs 16 residues. Between the trimmed V and J ends, which lost 4 bases and 0 bases, there was a span of 13 bases. Germline CDR1 and CDR2: SNHLY and FYNNEI.